This is a list of T cell receptor beta chains from one sample in a study of breast tumors, draining lymph nodes, adjacent tissues. TCRdb fed the multiplex PCR reads into MiXCR, producing one record per CDR3 protein. The sample lists around 130,000 distinct CDR3 sequences, around 20% occurring once. The source material was axillary lymph node tissue. The source is a female donor with breast cancer. Some clones in this sample may be carry-over from other donors' samples. The CDR3 runs from the conserved cysteine through the conserved F or W. A D gene is named only where the DNA matches it firmly. Not every row has a clone size; where given, it reads once, few, many or a size class.

clone size: .
J gene: TRBJ2-7
D gene: .
V gene: TRBV5-1
CDR3 length: 13
CDR3 protein: CASNFGGAYEQYF
CDR3 DNA: TGCGCCAGCAACTTTGGCGGCGCCTACGAGCAGTACTTC

clone size: many
J gene: TRBJ1-5
D gene: .
V gene: TRBV20-1
CDR3 length: 16
CDR3 protein: CSARDKGMGTHQPQHF
CDR3 DNA: TGCAGTGCTAGAGATAAGGGGATGGGAACCCATCAGCCCCAGCATTTT

clone size: many
J gene: TRBJ2-3
D gene: .
V gene: TRBV20-1
CDR3 length: 13
CDR3 protein: CSARMSNTDTQYF
CDR3 DNA: TGCAGTGCTAGGATGTCCAACACAGATACGCAGTATTTT

clone size: many
J gene: TRBJ2-1
D gene: TRBD2
V gene: TRBV20-1
CDR3 length: 14
CDR3 protein: CSVGAGGSYNEQFF
CDR3 DNA: TGCAGTGTCGGAGCGGGCGGGAGCTACAATGAGCAGTTCTTC

clone size: many
J gene: TRBJ1-3
D gene: TRBD1
V gene: TRBV19
CDR3 length: 14
CDR3 protein: CATRLQGAGNTIYF
CDR3 DNA: TGTGCCACCCGGTTACAGGGGGCGGGGAACACCATATATTTT

clone size: many
J gene: TRBJ2-5
D gene: .
V gene: TRBV5-1
CDR3 length: 14
CDR3 protein: CASSRDPGEETQYF
CDR3 DNA: TGCGCCAGCAGCAGGGACCCCGGTGAAGAGACCCAGTACTTC

clone size: many
J gene: TRBJ2-7
D gene: .
V gene: TRBV5-8
CDR3 length: 14
CDR3 protein: CASSLAEGAYEQYF
CDR3 DNA: TGTGCCAGCAGCTTGGCCGAGGGAGCCTACGAGCAGTACTTC

clone size: many
J gene: TRBJ2-1
D gene: .
V gene: TRBV27
CDR3 length: 13
CDR3 protein: CASSRQGGNEQFF
CDR3 DNA: TGTGCCAGCAGCAGACAGGGAGGGAATGAGCAGTTCTTC

clone size: .
J gene: TRBJ1-1
D gene: .
V gene: TRBV30
CDR3 length: 13
CDR3 protein: CAWSARLNTEAFF
CDR3 DNA: TGCGCCTGGAGTGCCAGATTGAACACTGAAGCTTTCTTT

clone size: many
J gene: TRBJ2-3
D gene: .
V gene: TRBV3-1
CDR3 length: 14
CDR3 protein: CASSQVVGTDTQYF
CDR3 DNA: TGTGCCAGCAGCCAAGTCGTCGGCACAGATACGCAGTATTTT

clone size: .
J gene: TRBJ1-1
D gene: .
V gene: TRBV11-1
CDR3 length: 17
CDR3 protein: CASSLGRRGPKDTEAFF
CDR3 DNA: TGTGCCAGCAGCTTAGGCAGACGCGGCCCGAAAGACACTGAGGCTTTCTTT

clone size: .
J gene: TRBJ2-7
D gene: .
V gene: TRBV27
CDR3 length: 14
CDR3 protein: CASSLGAGAYEQYF
CDR3 DNA: TGTGCCAGCAGTTTAGGGGCAGGGGCCTACGAGCAGTACTTC

clone size: .
J gene: TRBJ2-2
D gene: .
V gene: TRBV30
CDR3 length: 15
CDR3 protein: CAWRPRGALAGELFF
CDR3 DNA: TGTGCCTGGCGTCCTCGGGGGGCCCTAGCTGGGGAGCTGTTTTTT

clone size: many
J gene: TRBJ2-2
D gene: .
V gene: TRBV3-1
CDR3 length: 13
CDR3 protein: CASRRQDTGELFF
CDR3 DNA: TGTGCCAGCAGACGACAGGACACCGGGGAGCTGTTTTTT

clone size: many
J gene: TRBJ1-2
D gene: .
V gene: TRBV20-1
CDR3 length: 14
CDR3 protein: CSASSGVANYGYTF
CDR3 DNA: TGCAGTGCTAGTAGCGGGGTAGCTAACTATGGCTACACCTTC

clone size: many
J gene: TRBJ2-7
D gene: TRBD1
V gene: TRBV10-3
CDR3 length: 14
CDR3 protein: CAISLGTGNYEQYF
CDR3 DNA: TGTGCCATCAGTCTCGGGACAGGAAATTACGAGCAGTACTTC

clone size: many
J gene: TRBJ2-5
D gene: .
V gene: TRBV4-1
CDR3 length: 13
CDR3 protein: CASSQWAGETQYF
CDR3 DNA: TGCGCCAGCAGCCAATGGGCAGGGGAGACCCAGTACTTC

clone size: many
J gene: TRBJ2-2
D gene: TRBD2
V gene: TRBV20-1
CDR3 length: 16
CDR3 protein: CSASHIAGVRTGELFF
CDR3 DNA: TGCAGTGCTAGCCACATAGCGGGAGTTCGCACCGGGGAGCTGTTTTTT

clone size: many
J gene: TRBJ2-1
D gene: .
V gene: TRBV4-1
CDR3 length: 20
CDR3 protein: CASSQVAGLSTKREYNEQFF
CDR3 DNA: TGCGCCAGCAGCCAAGTCGCAGGACTAAGTACGAAGCGAGAGTACAATGAGCAGTTCTTC

clone size: many
J gene: TRBJ1-3
D gene: .
V gene: TRBV10-3
CDR3 length: 19
CDR3 protein: CAISESPGHRSSSGNTIYF
CDR3 DNA: TGTGCCATCAGTGAGTCGCCAGGCCACCGTTCCTCCTCTGGAAACACCATATATTTT

clone size: many
J gene: TRBJ2-7
D gene: TRBD1
V gene: TRBV6-5
CDR3 length: 16
CDR3 protein: CASSYSRVGGPYEQYF
CDR3 DNA: TGTGCCAGCAGTTACTCGAGGGTAGGGGGCCCCTACGAGCAGTACTTC

clone size: few
J gene: TRBJ1-2
D gene: .
V gene: TRBV28
CDR3 length: 16
CDR3 protein: CASSLVPGVGDAGYTF
CDR3 DNA: TGTGCCAGCAGTCTAGTACCAGGAGTTGGGGACGCTGGCTACACCTTC

clone size: once
J gene: TRBJ1-5
D gene: .
V gene: TRBV2
CDR3 length: 17
CDR3 protein: CASSDWGAADSNQPQHF
CDR3 DNA: TGTGCCAGCAGTGATTGGGGGGCGGCGGATAGCAATCAGCCCCAGCATTTT